Included here is one T cell receptor (beta chain) sequence, with context. Its antigen remains unknown. The stimulus was lysate of CMV-infected fibroblasts, roughly 10 ug/mL. Memory cells lacking CD40L and CD69 with high CD45RO were sorted. This record belongs to a study of persistence of HIV-infected CD4 T cells. Overall study context: Multiple blood draws of up to 180 mL, except a couple of donors with single leukapheresis.

This was the immunoSEQ version 4 assay in survey mode. This table comes from immunoSEQ multiplex PCR, and its TCRdb copy is limited to in-frame clones, with some not included. The table records tens of thousands of clones, roughly four fifths of them present only once. Here the sequenced sample was CD4+ T cells sorted from PBMCs after approximately 19-hour stimulation, taken from a patient who received antiretroviral therapy. The sequence was collected from an adult man with HIV who was CMV-seropositive.

The CDR3 nucleotides are TGCGCCAGCAGCCTCCCTGGGGTTGAGCAGTTCTTC. Its protein product is CASSLPGVEQFF. The chain is built from TRBV5-1 and TRBJ2-1; D not resolved. V dropped 4 bases and J dropped 9 bases, with 11 bases sitting between them. The CDR3 runs to 12 residues. Germline CDR1 SGHRS, CDR2 YFSETQ.